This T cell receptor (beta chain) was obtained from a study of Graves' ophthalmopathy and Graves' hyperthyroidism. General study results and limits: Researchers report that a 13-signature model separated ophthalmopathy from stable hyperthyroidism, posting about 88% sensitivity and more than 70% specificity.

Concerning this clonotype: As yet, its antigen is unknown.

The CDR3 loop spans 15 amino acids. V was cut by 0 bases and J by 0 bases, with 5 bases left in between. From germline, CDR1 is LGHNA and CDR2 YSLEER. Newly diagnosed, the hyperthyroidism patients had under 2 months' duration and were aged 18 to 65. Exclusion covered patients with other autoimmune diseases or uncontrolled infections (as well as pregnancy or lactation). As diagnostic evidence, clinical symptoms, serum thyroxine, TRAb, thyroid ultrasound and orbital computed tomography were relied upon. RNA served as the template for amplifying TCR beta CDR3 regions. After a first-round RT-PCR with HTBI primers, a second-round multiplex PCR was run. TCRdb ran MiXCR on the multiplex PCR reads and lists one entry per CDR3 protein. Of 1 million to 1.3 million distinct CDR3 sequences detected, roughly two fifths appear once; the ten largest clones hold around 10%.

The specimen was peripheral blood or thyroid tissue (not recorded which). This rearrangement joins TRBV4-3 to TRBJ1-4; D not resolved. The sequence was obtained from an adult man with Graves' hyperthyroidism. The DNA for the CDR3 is TGCGCCAGCAGCCAAGACACAGCAACTAATGAAAAACTGTTTTTT. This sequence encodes CASSQDTATNEKLFF.